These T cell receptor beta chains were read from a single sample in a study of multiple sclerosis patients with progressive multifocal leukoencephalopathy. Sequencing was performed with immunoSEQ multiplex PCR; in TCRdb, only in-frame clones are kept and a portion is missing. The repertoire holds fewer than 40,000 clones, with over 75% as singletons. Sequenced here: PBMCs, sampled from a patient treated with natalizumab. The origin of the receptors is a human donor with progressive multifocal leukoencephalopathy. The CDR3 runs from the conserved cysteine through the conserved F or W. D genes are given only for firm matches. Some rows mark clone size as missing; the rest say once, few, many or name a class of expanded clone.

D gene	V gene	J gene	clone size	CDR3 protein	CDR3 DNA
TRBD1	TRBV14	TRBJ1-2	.	CASSQVAGGYGYTF	TGTGCCAGCAGCCAAGTCGCAGGGGGTTATGGCTACACCTTC
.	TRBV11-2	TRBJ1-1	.	CASSLDQGTEAFF	TGTGCCAGCAGCTTAGATCAGGGTACTGAAGCTTTCTTT
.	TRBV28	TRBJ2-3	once	CASSLGLTTWADTQYF	TGTGCCAGCAGTTTAGGTCTTACGACTTGGGCAGATACGCAGTATTTT
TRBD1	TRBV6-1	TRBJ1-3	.	CASTRDSPSGNTIYF	TGTGCCAGCACCCGGGACAGCCCTTCCGGAAACACCATATATTTT
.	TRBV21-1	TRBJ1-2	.	CASNKRPGQGHTF	TGTGCCAGCAACAAAAGACCGGGACAGGGACACACCTTC
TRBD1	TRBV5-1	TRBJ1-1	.	CASSLGTGALNTEAFF	TGCGCCAGCAGCTTGGGGACAGGGGCACTGAACACTGAAGCTTTCTTT
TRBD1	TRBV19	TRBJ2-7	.	CASSQDRATYEQYF	TGTGCCAGTAGTCAGGACAGGGCTACCTACGAGCAGTACTTC
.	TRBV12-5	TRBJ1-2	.	CASGLVLEGPPSYGYTF	TGTGCTAGTGGTTTGGTACTTGAAGGTCCACCAAGCTATGGCTACACCTTC
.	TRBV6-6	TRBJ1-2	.	CASSYGTPGTNYGYTF	TGTGCCAGCAGTTACGGGACTCCGGGGACTAACTATGGCTACACCTTC
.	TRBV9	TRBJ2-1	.	CASSATWGTYNEQFF	TGTGCCAGCAGCGCGACTTGGGGGACCTACAATGAGCAGTTCTTC
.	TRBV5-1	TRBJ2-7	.	CASSAVLQRNSYEQYF	TGCGCCAGCAGCGCGGTGTTACAGCGGAACTCCTACGAGCAGTACTTC
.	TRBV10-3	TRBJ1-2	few	CAISESAGRQAAYGYTF	TGTGCCATCAGTGAGTCCGCGGGCCGGCAGGCCGCATATGGCTACACCTTC
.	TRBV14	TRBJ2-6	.	CASSQTSSGANVLTF	TGTGCCAGCAGCCAAACCAGCTCTGGGGCCAACGTCCTGACTTTC
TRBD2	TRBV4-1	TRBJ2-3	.	CASSQAREADTQYF	TGCGCCAGCAGCCAAGCCCGGGAGGCAGATACGCAGTATTTT
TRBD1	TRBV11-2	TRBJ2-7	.	CASSLAQGAYEQYF	TGTGCCAGCAGCTTAGCACAGGGGGCCTACGAGCAGTACTTC
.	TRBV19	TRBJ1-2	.	CASKPRGNQDENYGYTF	TGTGCCAGTAAGCCCCGGGGCAACCAGGATGAAAACTATGGCTACACCTTC
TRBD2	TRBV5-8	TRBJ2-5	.	CASSFGDLAGGRGQETQYF	TGTGCCAGCAGCTTTGGGGACTTAGCGGGAGGAAGGGGCCAAGAGACCCAGTACTTC
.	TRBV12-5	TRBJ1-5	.	CASGLVYGGMFLGNSNQPQHF	TGTGCTAGTGGTTTGGTCTACGGGGGAATGTTTCTAGGCAATAGCAATCAGCCCCAGCATTTT
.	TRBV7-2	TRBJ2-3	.	CASSLDTDTQYF	TGTGCCAGCAGCTTAGACACAGATACGCAGTATTTT
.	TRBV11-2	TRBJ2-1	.	CASSLGPDFYNEQFF	TGTGCCAGCAGCTTAGGCCCAGACTTCTACAATGAGCAGTTCTTC
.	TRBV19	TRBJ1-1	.	CASSIGGDNTEAFF	TGTGCCAGTAGTATTGGGGGAGATAACACTGAAGCTTTCTTT
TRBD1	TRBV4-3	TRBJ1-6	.	CASSQVGQGASPLHF	TGCGCCAGCAGCCAAGTAGGACAGGGGGCATCACCCCTCCACTTT
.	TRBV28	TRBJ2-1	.	CASTPYGVRNEQFF	TGTGCCAGCACCCCCTACGGAGTTCGGAATGAGCAGTTCTTC
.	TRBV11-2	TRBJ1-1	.	CASSLEGPLREAFF	TGTGCCAGCAGCTTAGAGGGGCCTCTCCGGGAGGCTTTCTTT
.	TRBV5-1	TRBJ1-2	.	CASSLASDYGYTF	TGCGCCAGCAGCCTAGCCTCGGACTATGGCTACACCTTC
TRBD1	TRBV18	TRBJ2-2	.	CASSSRQGIDTGELFF	TGTGCCAGCTCATCCCGACAGGGTATAGACACCGGGGAGCTGTTTTTT
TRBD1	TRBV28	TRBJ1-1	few	CASSSETGWGTEAFF	TGTGCCAGCAGTTCAGAGACAGGGTGGGGAACTGAAGCTTTCTTT
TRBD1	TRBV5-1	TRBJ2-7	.	CASRSRGQGGYEQYF	TGCGCCAGCCGCTCCAGAGGACAGGGAGGTTACGAGCAGTACTTC
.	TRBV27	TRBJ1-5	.	CASSFGTGQPQHF	TGTGCCAGCAGTTTCGGGACGGGGCAGCCCCAGCATTTT
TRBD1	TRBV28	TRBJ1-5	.	CASSQTGEVQPQHF	TGTGCCAGCAGCCAGACAGGGGAGGTTCAGCCCCAGCATTTT
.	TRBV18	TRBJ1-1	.	CASSQGRNTEAFF	TGTGCCAGCTCCCAGGGGAGGAACACTGAAGCTTTCTTT
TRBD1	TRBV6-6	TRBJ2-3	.	CASREGQGGDTQYF	TGTGCCAGCAGAGAGGGACAGGGGGGAGATACGCAGTATTTT
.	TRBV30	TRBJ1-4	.	CASSQGANEKLFF	TGTGCCTCGAGCCAGGGTGCTAATGAAAAACTGTTTTTT